One and the same sample provided the 20 T cell receptor beta chains below, sequenced in a study of T-cell memory formation after mild COVID-19. TCRdb redid the calling of the 5' RACE reads with MiXCR, one entry per CDR3 protein. The sample records around 400,000 distinct CDR3 sequences, approximately 24% being singletons. Sequencing was performed on PBMCs or a T cell subset sorted from them (not recorded which). Receptor source: an adult woman who had mild COVID-19 (a few samples of this study predate the infection). Cell type and time point are not known.

This clonotype was counted between two and nine times. This sequence joins TRBV5-1 and TRBJ2-7; 7 bases are shared with TRBD1. The CDR3 is 14 amino acids. Unmatched junction bases numbered 9, after V lost 4 bases and J lost 5 bases. The V gene's germline CDR1 is SGHRS and CDR2 YFSETQ. The CDR3 spells CASSPMTGSHEQYF. In DNA, the CDR3 is TGCGCCAGCAGCCCGATGACAGGGAGCCACGAGCAGTACTTC.

This clonotype was seen a handful of times. The DNA for the CDR3 is TGCAGTGCTTGGAGGAACGGGCCCCAGCTTACAGATACGCAGTATTTT. This codes for CSAWRNGPQLTDTQYF. The chain uses TRBV20-1 and TRBJ2-3; D might be TRBD2 (5 bases). V was clipped by 5 bases and J by 3 bases, with 21 bases between them. This CDR3 region has 16 residues. Germline CDR1 DFQATT, CDR2 SNEGSKA (reference sequence).

This clonotype was observed a handful of times. The chain has TRBV28 and TRBJ2-5, with D perhaps matching TRBD1 (5 bases). Trimming removed 6 bases from V and 3 bases from J, with 26 bases in between. The CDR3 is 18 amino acids. Germline lookup yields CDR1 MDHEN and CDR2 SYDVKM. The chain's CDR3 is CASSYPFASPGSKETQYF. The CDR3 DNA sequence: TGTGCCAGCAGCTACCCTTTTGCCTCGCCAGGGTCTAAAGAGACCCAGTACTTC.

This clonotype was counted many times. V is TRBV7-2 and J is TRBJ1-1; D call uncertain. Germline V gene lookup returns CDR1 SGHTA and CDR2 FQGNSA. This CDR3 has 13 residues. V gave up 5 bases and J gave up 1 base, with 8 bases separating them. CDR3: CASSTRRNTEAFF. DNA for the CDR3: TGTGCCAGCAGCACCCGACGGAACACTGAAGCTTTCTTT.

To note about this clonotype: A junction boundary mismatches the germline segment, possibly from a read error. The genes are TRBV6-1 and TRBJ2-3, with 9 bases aligning to TRBD2. Germline V gene lookup returns CDR1 MNHNS and CDR2 SASEGT. The CDR3 extends over 15 amino acids. CDR3 residues: CAISELAGSADTQYF. CDR3 DNA sequence: TGTGCCATCAGTGAGCTAGCGGGGTCCGCGGATACGCAGTATTTT.

This clonotype was counted between two and nine times. This sequence joins TRBV4-1 and TRBJ2-7, with TRBD1 matching 7 bases. The trim removed 1 base at V and 0 bases at J, leaving 3 bases unmatched. Per the germline V gene, CDR1 is MGHRA and CDR2 is YSYEKL. CDR3 length equals 15 residues. The CDR3 sequence is CASSQGRDSSYEQYF. The CDR3 DNA is TGCGCCAGCAGCCAAGGTAGGGACAGCTCCTACGAGCAGTACTTC.

This clonotype showed up just a few times. The V gene is TRBV10-3, the J gene TRBJ2-7; 14 bases map to TRBD2. CDR3 size: 14 residues. Trimming at V came to 6 bases and at J to 7 bases, leaving 5 bases not matched to a gene. Germline CDR1 and CDR2: ENHRY and SYGVKD. CDR3 region: CAIRGLAGAGEQYF. CDR3 coding DNA: TGTGCCATCAGGGGACTAGCGGGAGCGGGGGAGCAGTACTTC.

The chain recombines TRBV7-6 with TRBJ2-5; possibly TRBD2 for D (6 bases). V lost 0 bases, J lost 2 bases, and 13 bases lay in between. Per germline, CDR1 SGHVS and CDR2 FNYEAQ. This CDR3 has 16 amino acids. The CDR3 is CASSLAGPGVQETQYF. The CDR3 DNA reads as TGTGCCAGCAGCTTAGCGGGCCCGGGGGTACAAGAGACCCAGTACTTC.

The chain couples TRBV2 to TRBJ2-3; unclear D gene. Germline values: CDR1 SNHLY, CDR2 FYNNEI. The V end was cut by 2 bases, the J end by 0 bases, with 9 bases between. This CDR3 comprises 15 residues. This CDR3 is CASSEFPESTDTQYF. The CDR3 DNA reads TGTGCCAGCAGTGAATTTCCCGAAAGCACAGATACGCAGTATTTT.

The chain combines TRBV6-6 with TRBJ1-1; a possible D gene is TRBD1 (5 bases). The CDR3 is 12 residues long. Trimming pared 2 bases from V and 8 bases from J, leaving 9 bases between. Germline V gene lookup returns CDR1 MNHNY and CDR2 SVGAGI (reference sequence). DNA of the CDR3: TGTGCCAGCAGTTACGGAGGGGAGGAAGCTTTCTTT. Amino acid sequence: CASSYGGEEAFF.

The genes are TRBV7-8 and TRBJ1-3; 10 nucleotides match TRBD1. The CDR3 runs to 18 residues. CDR1 is SGHVS and CDR2 is FQNEAQ in the germline V gene. J lost 4 bases, V lost 4 bases, and 13 bases had no gene match. The CDR3, as DNA: TGTGCCAGCAGCTACCTCGGGACAGGGGCGTTTTCAGGAAACACCATATATTTT. Amino acids: CASSYLGTGAFSGNTIYF.

The gene calls are TRBV14 and TRBJ2-1, with 13 nucleotides matching TRBD2. This CDR3 has 17 residues. Looked up from germline, CDR1 is SGHDN and CDR2 is FVKESK. V shed 3 bases, J shed 6 bases, and the junction held 8 bases outside the gene matches. This CDR3 reads CASSHYSGLAGVNEQFF. CDR3 in DNA: TGTGCCAGCAGCCACTACTCTGGACTAGCGGGAGTCAATGAGCAGTTCTTC.

The rearrangement links TRBV6-5 to TRBJ2-3, with D tentatively TRBD1 (5 bases). The CDR3 consists of 14 residues. Germline CDR1 is MNHEY and CDR2 is SVGAGI. Trimming took 7 bases from V and 2 from J, leaving 13 bases between them. The CDR3 DNA reads as TGTGCCAGCAACCGACAGCGATTCACAGATACGCAGTATTTT. Translating it yields CASNRQRFTDTQYF.

This clonotype was observed a handful of times. J is TRBJ2-5 and V is TRBV20-1; 11 bases are a match to TRBD2. Germline values: CDR1 DFQATT, CDR2 SNEGSKA (reference sequence). V was clipped by 4 bases and J by 0 bases; unmatched bases: 4. The CDR3 is 15 residues long. DNA of the CDR3: TGCAGTGCTACTGGGACTAGCGGAAACCAAGAGACCCAGTACTTC. It codes for CSATGTSGNQETQYF.

The chain employs TRBV6-5 and TRBJ1-3; 7 nucleotides match TRBD1. V was pared by 6 bases and J by 4 bases, with 9 bases of the junction left unmatched. The CDR3 covers 15 residues. CDR1 is MNHEY and CDR2 is SVGAGI in the germline V gene. For the CDR3, the DNA is TGTGCCAGCAGAAGACAGGGAGGATACGGAAACACCATATATTTT. Its translation is CASRRQGGYGNTIYF.

The gene calls are TRBV7-9 and TRBJ1-4; 9 bases agree with TRBD1. CDR1 is SEHNR, CDR2 FQNEAQ, per germline (reference sequence). This CDR3 comprises 14 residues. V was clipped by 8 bases and J by 4 bases; unmatched bases: 5. For the CDR3, the DNA is TGTGCCAGCGGCGAGGACAGGGGTAATGAAAAACTGTTTTTT. Translation gives CASGEDRGNEKLFF.

The chain is built from TRBV6-1 and TRBJ2-2; D is perhaps TRBD1 (5 bases). Trimming removed 3 bases from V and 8 bases from J, with 10 bases in between. The CDR3 extends over 13 amino acids. Germline-derived CDR1 and CDR2 are MNHNS and SASEGT. CDR3 nucleotide sequence: TGTGCCAGCAGTGAGGGGCCCTCGGGGGAGCTGTTTTTT. Protein sequence: CASSEGPSGELFF.

This clonotype was found many times. This chain's CDR3 is CASRDLTGGFNTQYF. The CDR3 region has the DNA TGTGCCAGCAGGGACCTGACAGGGGGCTTCAATACGCAGTATTTT. The J gene is TRBJ2-3, the V gene TRBV27; 10 bases are a match to TRBD1. The CDR3 has 15 residues. V lost 6 bases and J lost 7; bases outside the gene matches: 10. CDR1 is MNHEY, CDR2 SMNVEV, per germline (reference sequence).

The rearrangement links TRBV2 to TRBJ2-5; tentative D call: TRBD1 (6 bases). This CDR3 spans 15 amino acids. Germline-derived CDR1 and CDR2 are SNHLY and FYNNEI. V lost 6 bases, J lost 5 bases, and 19 bases lay in between. This chain's CDR3 is CASRFDRSEGETQYF. In DNA form, the CDR3 reads TGTGCCAGCAGATTCGACAGGTCCGAAGGGGAGACCCAGTACTTC.

V gene TRBV12-3 or TRBV12-4 combines with J gene TRBJ1-2; tentative D call: TRBD1 (5 bases). The CDR3 extends over 13 amino acids. Trimming left V 3 bases short and J 8 bases short, with 13 bases between. In nucleotides, the CDR3 is TGTGCCAGCAGTTTCGAGGGGTTTCGCGGCTACACCTTC. This sequence encodes CASSFEGFRGYTF.